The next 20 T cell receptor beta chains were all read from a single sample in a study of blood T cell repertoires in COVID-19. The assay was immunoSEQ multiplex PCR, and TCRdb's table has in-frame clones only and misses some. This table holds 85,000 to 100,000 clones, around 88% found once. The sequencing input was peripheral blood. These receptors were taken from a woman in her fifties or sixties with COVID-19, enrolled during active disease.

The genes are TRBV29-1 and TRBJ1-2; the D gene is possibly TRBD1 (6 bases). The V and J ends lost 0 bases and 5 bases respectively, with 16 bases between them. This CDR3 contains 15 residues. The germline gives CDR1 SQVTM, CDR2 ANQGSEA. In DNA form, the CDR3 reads TGCAGCGTTGAAGATAGAGGGGGTTTACGGTATGGCTACACCTTC. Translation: CSVEDRGGLRYGYTF.

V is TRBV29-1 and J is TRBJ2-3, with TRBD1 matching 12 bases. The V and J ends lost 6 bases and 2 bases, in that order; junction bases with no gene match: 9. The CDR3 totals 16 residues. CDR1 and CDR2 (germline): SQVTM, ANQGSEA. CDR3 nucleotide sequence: TGCAGCGTGGCGGGTGGGACAGGGGGCCACACAGATACGCAGTATTTT. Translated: CSVAGGTGGHTDTQYF.

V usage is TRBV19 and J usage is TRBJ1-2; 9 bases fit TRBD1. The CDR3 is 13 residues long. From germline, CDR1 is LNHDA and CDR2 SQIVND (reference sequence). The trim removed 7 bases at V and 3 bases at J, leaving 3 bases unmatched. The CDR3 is CASKTGGDYGYTF. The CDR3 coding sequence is TGTGCCAGTAAAACAGGGGGCGACTATGGCTACACCTTC. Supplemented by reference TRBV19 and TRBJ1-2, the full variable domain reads DGGITQSPKYLFRKEGQNVTLSCEQNLNHDAMYWYRQDPGQGLRLIYYSQIVNDFQKGDIAEGYSVSREKKESFPLTVTSAQKNPTAFYLCASKTGGDYGYTFGSGTRLTVV.

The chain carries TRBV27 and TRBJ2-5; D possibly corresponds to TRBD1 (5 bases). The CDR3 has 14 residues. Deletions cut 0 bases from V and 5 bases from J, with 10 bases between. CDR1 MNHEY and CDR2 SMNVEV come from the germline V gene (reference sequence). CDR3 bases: TGTGCCAGCAGTTTATCAGGGGCGCCGGAGACCCAGTACTTC. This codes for CASSLSGAPETQYF.

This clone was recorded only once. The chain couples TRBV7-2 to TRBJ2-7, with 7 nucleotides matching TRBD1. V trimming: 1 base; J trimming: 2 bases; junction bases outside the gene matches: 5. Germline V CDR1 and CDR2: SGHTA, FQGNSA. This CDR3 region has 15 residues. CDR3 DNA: TGTGCCAGCAGCTTAGGACAGGGAATAACCTACGAGCAGTACTTC. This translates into CASSLGQGITYEQYF. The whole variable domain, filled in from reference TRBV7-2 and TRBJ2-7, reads GAGVSQSPSNKVTEKGKDVELRCDPISGHTALYWYRQSLGQGLEFLIYFQGNSAPDKSGLPSDRFSAERTGGSVSTLTIQRTQQEDSAVYLCASSLGQGITYEQYFGPGTRLTVT.

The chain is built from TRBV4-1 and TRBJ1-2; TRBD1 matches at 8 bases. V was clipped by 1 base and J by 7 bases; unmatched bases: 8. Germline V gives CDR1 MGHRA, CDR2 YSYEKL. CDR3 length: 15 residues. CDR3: CASSQGTGGWGGYTF. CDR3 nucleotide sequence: TGCGCCAGCAGCCAAGGAACAGGGGGGTGGGGTGGCTACACCTTC.

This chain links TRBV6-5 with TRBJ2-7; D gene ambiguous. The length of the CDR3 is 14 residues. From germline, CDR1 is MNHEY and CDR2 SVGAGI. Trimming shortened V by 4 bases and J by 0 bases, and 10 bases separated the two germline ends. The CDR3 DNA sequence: TGTGCCAGCAGTTTGCGGTTCAGCTCCTACGAGCAGTACTTC. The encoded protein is CASSLRFSSYEQYF.

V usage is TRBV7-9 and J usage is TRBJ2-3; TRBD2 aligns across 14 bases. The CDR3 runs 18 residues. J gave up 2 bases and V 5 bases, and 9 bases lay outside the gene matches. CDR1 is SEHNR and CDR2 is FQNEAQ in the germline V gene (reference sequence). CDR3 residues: CASSLGLAGGSPTDTQYF. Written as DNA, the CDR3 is TGTGCCAGCAGCCTTGGACTAGCGGGGGGCTCCCCCACAGATACGCAGTATTTT.

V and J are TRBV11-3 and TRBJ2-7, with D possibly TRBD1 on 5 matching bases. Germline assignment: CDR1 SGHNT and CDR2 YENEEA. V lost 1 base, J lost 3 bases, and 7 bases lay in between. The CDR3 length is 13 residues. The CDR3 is CASSLARDYEQYF. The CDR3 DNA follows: TGTGCCAGCAGCTTAGCCAGGGACTACGAGCAGTACTTC.

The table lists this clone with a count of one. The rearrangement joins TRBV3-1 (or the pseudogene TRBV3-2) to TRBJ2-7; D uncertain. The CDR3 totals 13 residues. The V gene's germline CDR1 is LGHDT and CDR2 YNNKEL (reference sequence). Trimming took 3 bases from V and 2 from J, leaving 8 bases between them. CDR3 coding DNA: TGTGCCAGCAGCCACGTCAGGACCTACGAGCAGTACTTC. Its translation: CASSHVRTYEQYF.

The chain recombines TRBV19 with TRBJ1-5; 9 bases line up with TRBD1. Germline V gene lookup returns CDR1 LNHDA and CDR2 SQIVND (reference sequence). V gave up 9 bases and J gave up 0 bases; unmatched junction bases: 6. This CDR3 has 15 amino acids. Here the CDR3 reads CASGDRAASNQPQHF. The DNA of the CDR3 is TGTGCCAGCGGGGACAGGGCGGCTAGCAATCAGCCCCAGCATTTT. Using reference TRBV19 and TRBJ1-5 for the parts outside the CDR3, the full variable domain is DGGITQSPKYLFRKEGQNVTLSCEQNLNHDAMYWYRQDPGQGLRLIYYSQIVNDFQKGDIAEGYSVSREKKESFPLTVTSAQKNPTAFYLCASGDRAASNQPQHFGDGTRLSIL.

The CDR3, as DNA: TGTGCCAGCAGCGAACAGGGGTATAATTCACCCCTCCACTTT. Its translation is CASSEQGYNSPLHF. The chain links TRBV27 to TRBJ1-6, with 7 bases lining up with TRBD1. V gave up 6 bases and J gave up 4 bases; unmatched junction bases: 3. From germline, CDR1 is MNHEY and CDR2 SMNVEV (reference sequence). This CDR3 spans 14 amino acids.

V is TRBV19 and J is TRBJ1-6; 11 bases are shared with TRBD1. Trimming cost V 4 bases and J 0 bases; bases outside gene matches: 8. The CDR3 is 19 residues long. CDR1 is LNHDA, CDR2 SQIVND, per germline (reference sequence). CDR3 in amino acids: CASSTGQGAFVSYNSPLHF. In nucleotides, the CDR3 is TGTGCCAGTAGTACCGGACAGGGGGCATTCGTCTCCTATAATTCACCCCTCCACTTT. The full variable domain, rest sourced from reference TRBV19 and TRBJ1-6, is DGGITQSPKYLFRKEGQNVTLSCEQNLNHDAMYWYRQDPGQGLRLIYYSQIVNDFQKGDIAEGYSVSREKKESFPLTVTSAQKNPTAFYLCASSTGQGAFVSYNSPLHFGNGTRLTVT.

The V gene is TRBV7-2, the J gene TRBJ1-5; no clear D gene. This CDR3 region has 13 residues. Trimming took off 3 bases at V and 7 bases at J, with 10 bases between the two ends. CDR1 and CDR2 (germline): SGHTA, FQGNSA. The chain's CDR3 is CASSFGYQQPQHF. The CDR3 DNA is TGTGCCAGCAGCTTCGGGTATCAGCAGCCCCAGCATTTT.

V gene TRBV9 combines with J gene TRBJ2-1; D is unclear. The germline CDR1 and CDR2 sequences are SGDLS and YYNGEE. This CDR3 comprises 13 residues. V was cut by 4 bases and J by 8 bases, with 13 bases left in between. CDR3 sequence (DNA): TGTGCCAGCAGCCCGCCGGGTGTCCATGAGCAGTTCTTC. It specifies CASSPPGVHEQFF.

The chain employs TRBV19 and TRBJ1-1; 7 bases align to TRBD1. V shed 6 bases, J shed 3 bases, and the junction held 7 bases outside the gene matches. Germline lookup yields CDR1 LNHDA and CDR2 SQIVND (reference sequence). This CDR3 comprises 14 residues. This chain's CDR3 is CASRMTGLDTEAFF. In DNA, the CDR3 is TGTGCCAGTAGGATGACAGGGTTGGACACTGAAGCTTTCTTT. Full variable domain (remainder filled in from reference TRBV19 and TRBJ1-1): DGGITQSPKYLFRKEGQNVTLSCEQNLNHDAMYWYRQDPGQGLRLIYYSQIVNDFQKGDIAEGYSVSREKKESFPLTVTSAQKNPTAFYLCASRMTGLDTEAFFGQGTRLTVV.

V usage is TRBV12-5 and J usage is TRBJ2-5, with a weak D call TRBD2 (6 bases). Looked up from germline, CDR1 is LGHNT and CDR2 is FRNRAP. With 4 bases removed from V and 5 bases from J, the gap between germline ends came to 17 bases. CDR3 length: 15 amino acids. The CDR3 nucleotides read TGTGCTAGTGGTTCCCCGACTAGAAGTGGGGAGACCCAGTACTTC. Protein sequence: CASGSPTRSGETQYF.

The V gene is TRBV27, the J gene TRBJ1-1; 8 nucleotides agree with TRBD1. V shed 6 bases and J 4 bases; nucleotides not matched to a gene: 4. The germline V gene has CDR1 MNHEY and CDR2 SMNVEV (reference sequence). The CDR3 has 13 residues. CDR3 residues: CASRITGGTEAFF. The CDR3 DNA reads TGTGCCAGCAGGATTACAGGGGGCACTGAAGCTTTCTTT.

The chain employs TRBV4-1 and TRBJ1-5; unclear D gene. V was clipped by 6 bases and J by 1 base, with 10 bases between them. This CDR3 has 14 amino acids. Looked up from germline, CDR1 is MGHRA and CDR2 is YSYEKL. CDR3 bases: TGCGCCAGCAGGCAAAGCGGGAGCAATCAGCCCCAGCATTTT. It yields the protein CASRQSGSNQPQHF.

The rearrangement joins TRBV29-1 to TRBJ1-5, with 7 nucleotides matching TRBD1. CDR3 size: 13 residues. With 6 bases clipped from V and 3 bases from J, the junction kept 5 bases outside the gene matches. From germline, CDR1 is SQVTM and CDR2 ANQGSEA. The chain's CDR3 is CSVAGTVNQPQHF. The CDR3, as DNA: TGCAGCGTGGCCGGGACAGTCAATCAGCCCCAGCATTTT.